What follows are 27 T cell receptor beta chains derived from one specimen sequenced in a study of CD8 T cells in ankylosing spondylitis. TCRdb re-called the 5' RACE reads with MiXCR, one entry per CDR3 protein. The repertoire holds tens of thousands of distinct CDR3 sequences, 6.2% seen once, with approximately 4.5% in the top ten. The specimen was synovial fluid, either unsorted or a sorted T cell fraction (not recorded which). The source is a male donor with ankylosing spondylitis.

V and J are TRBV6-2 or TRBV6-3 and TRBJ2-1; a possible D gene is TRBD2 (6 bases). With 5 bases removed from V and 4 bases from J, the gap between germline ends came to 18 bases. Per the germline V gene, CDR1 is MNHEY and CDR2 is SVGEGT. The CDR3 loop spans 16 amino acids. The CDR3 coding sequence is TGTGCCAGCAGTCGCCCGACTAGATCCCATTACAATGAGCAGTTCTTC. It encodes CASSRPTRSHYNEQFF.

This clonotype was seen ten or more times. The CDR3 DNA is TGTGCCAGCAGCTTAGCGCCTGAGCAGCCCCAGCATTTT. Protein sequence: CASSLAPEQPQHF. J is TRBJ1-5 and V is TRBV7-2; D gene ambiguous. The CDR3 is made up of 13 amino acids. CDR1 SGHTA and CDR2 FQGNSA come from the germline V gene. The germline V and J ends were trimmed by 0 bases and 7 bases, with 7 bases remaining between them.

In this sample, this clonotype turned up many times. V and J are TRBV12-3 or TRBV12-4 and TRBJ2-3; 8 nucleotides line up with TRBD2. V dropped 6 bases and J dropped 6; count of bases not matched to a gene: 11. The CDR3 consists of 15 residues. The CDR3 coding sequence is TGTGCCAGCAGACCTATAGCGGGGCGCGGGGATACGCAGTATTTT. Its protein product is CASRPIAGRGDTQYF.

The chain uses TRBV12-5 and TRBJ2-5, with 11 bases aligning to TRBD1. Trimming at V came to 4 bases and at J to 5 bases, leaving 9 bases not matched to a gene. This CDR3 comprises 16 residues. CDR1 and CDR2 from the germline V gene are LGHNT and FRNRAP. The CDR3 loop is CASGSRTGGARETQYF. The CDR3 DNA sequence: TGTGCTAGTGGTTCGCGGACAGGGGGCGCAAGGGAGACCCAGTACTTC.

This clonotype was observed many times. This chain joins TRBV18 and TRBJ2-7; D remains ambiguous. Trimming shortened V by 3 bases and J by 2 bases, and 5 bases separated the two germline ends. This CDR3 contains 12 residues. Germline values: CDR1 KGHSH, CDR2 LQKENI. CDR3 DNA sequence: TGTGCCAGCTCACCTACAACCTACGAGCAGTACTTC. Translating it yields CASSPTTYEQYF.

This clonotype appeared many times. The V gene is TRBV4-3, the J gene TRBJ2-7; the match to TRBD1 covers 9 bases. CDR3 length: 15 amino acids. Germline assignment: CDR1 LGHNA and CDR2 YSLEER. Unmatched junction bases numbered 8, after V lost 4 bases and J lost 4 bases. In DNA, the CDR3 is TGCGCCAGCAGCCGATCCACAGGGGGCATTTACGAGCAGTACTTC. It encodes CASSRSTGGIYEQYF.

This clonotype has more than one count but fewer than ten. V usage is TRBV7-6 and J usage is TRBJ2-5, with 13 positions matching TRBD2. J gave up 2 bases and V 5 bases, and 2 bases lay outside the gene matches. Germline values: CDR1 SGHVS, CDR2 FNYEAQ. The CDR3 sequence is 15 residues long. The CDR3 region has the DNA TGTGCCAGCAGCGGACTAGCGGGGGTTCAAGAGACCCAGTACTTC. This encodes CASSGLAGVQETQYF.

This clonotype was detected ten times or more. This CDR3 reads CASRIPELNQPQHF. CDR3 sequence (DNA): TGTGCCAGCAGAATTCCAGAACTTAATCAGCCCCAGCATTTT. This chain connects TRBV6-2 or TRBV6-3 to TRBJ1-5; D is unresolved. The CDR3 covers 14 residues. The V gene lost 6 bases and the J gene lost 4 bases, with 13 bases spanning the gap. Germline CDR1 MNHEY, CDR2 SVGEGT.

The chain carries TRBV6-1 and TRBJ1-5, with 9 bases matching TRBD1. CDR3 size: 16 residues. V trimming: 7 bases; J trimming: 1 base; junction bases outside the gene matches: 8. Germline V gives CDR1 MNHNS, CDR2 SASEGT. The CDR3 loop is CASIGVQGASNQPQHF. The CDR3 DNA reads TGTGCCAGCATAGGAGTACAGGGGGCGAGCAATCAGCCCCAGCATTTT.

The J gene is TRBJ1-5, the V gene TRBV11-2, with a possible D match to TRBD1 (5 bases). CDR1 and CDR2 (germline): SGHAT, FQNNGV. CDR3 length: 14 amino acids. The V gene lost 5 bases and the J gene lost 4 bases, with 12 bases spanning the gap. The CDR3 bases are TGTGCCAGCAGCGGCGGGGCTGGGAATCAGCCCCAGCATTTT. Amino acid sequence: CASSGGAGNQPQHF.

This clonotype was detected a few times. This rearrangement joins TRBV7-2 to TRBJ2-7, with D tentatively TRBD1 (5 bases). Deletions cut 5 bases from V and 2 bases from J, with 13 bases between. The CDR3 is 14 amino acids. Germline V lookup: CDR1 SGHTA, CDR2 FQGNSA. The CDR3 sequence: CASSLGHAAYEQYF. In DNA, the CDR3 is TGTGCCAGCAGCCTCGGACACGCCGCCTACGAGCAGTACTTC.

The rearrangement joins TRBV28 to TRBJ2-7; D perhaps matches TRBD2 (6 bases). V was clipped by 3 bases and J by 4 bases, with 13 bases between them. The length of the CDR3 is 14 residues. Germline V gene data show CDR1 as MDHEN and CDR2 as SYDVKM. CDR3 in amino acids: CASSFRTTKYEQYF. The CDR3 DNA follows: TGTGCCAGCAGTTTTCGGACTACCAAGTACGAGCAGTACTTC.

This clonotype has ten or more counts. CDR3 bases: TGCAGTGCGGCGGGAGGGCTCACCGGGGAGCTGTTTTTT. This sequence encodes CSAAGGLTGELFF. The chain uses TRBV20-1 and TRBJ2-2; 9 nucleotides align to TRBD2. This CDR3 spans 13 amino acids. With 6 bases clipped from V and 4 bases from J, the junction kept 3 bases outside the gene matches. CDR1 and CDR2 from the germline V gene are DFQATT and SNEGSKA (reference sequence).

This clonotype was seen many times. The chain links TRBV4-2 to TRBJ1-4; D may be TRBD1 (5 bases). Germline-derived CDR1 and CDR2 are LGHNA and YNFKEQ. Trimming took 4 bases from V and 8 from J, leaving 14 bases between them. The CDR3 has 14 amino acids. CDR3 amino acids: CASSPTMRGEKLFF. CDR3 sequence (DNA): TGTGCCAGCAGCCCGACGATGAGGGGAGAAAAACTGTTTTTT.

This chain uses TRBV12-3 or TRBV12-4 with TRBJ2-5; the D is unclear. V lost 4 bases to trimming and J lost 7 bases, with 7 bases between them. The CDR3 is 11 amino acids. Here the CDR3 reads CASSSRGTQYF. The CDR3 bases are TGTGCCAGCAGTTCCCGTGGGACCCAGTACTTC.

This clonotype was recorded many times. CDR3 protein: CASSVGGDRWDIQYF. CDR3 sequence (DNA): TGTGCCAGCAGCGTAGGGGGGGACAGGTGGGACATTCAGTACTTC. The chain couples TRBV9 to TRBJ2-4; 8 bases match TRBD1. The V gene's germline CDR1 is SGDLS and CDR2 YYNGEE. With 0 bases clipped from V and 8 bases from J, the junction kept 7 bases outside the gene matches. The CDR3 consists of 15 residues.

This rearrangement joins TRBV12-3 or TRBV12-4 to TRBJ2-2; 10 bases match TRBD1. Trimming took 4 bases from V and 4 from J; bases not matched to a gene: 3. The CDR3 has 15 amino acids. The CDR3 reads CASSSRDRGTGELFF. CDR3 in DNA: TGTGCCAGCAGTTCTAGGGACAGGGGCACCGGGGAGCTGTTTTTT.

This clonotype was detected a few times. The rearrangement links TRBV10-3 to TRBJ2-5; D is unclear. Germline lookup yields CDR1 ENHRY and CDR2 SYGVKD. V dropped 0 bases and J dropped 2 bases, with 10 bases sitting between them. There are 15 residues in the CDR3. The CDR3 coding sequence is TGTGCCATCAGTGAGTCGAATAACAAACAAGAGACCCAGTACTTC. It yields the protein CAISESNNKQETQYF.

This clonotype was recorded many times. This rearrangement joins TRBV12-3 or TRBV12-4 to TRBJ2-3; D is undetermined. The CDR3 sequence is 15 residues long. V was pared by 2 bases and J by 0 bases, with 9 bases between. CDR3 sequence reads: CASSLRLPSTDTQYF. The CDR3 region has the DNA TGTGCCAGCAGTTTACGGCTTCCTAGCACAGATACGCAGTATTTT.

The chain has TRBV18 and TRBJ2-2; no clear D gene. CDR3 length equals 15 residues. Trimming took 1 base from V and 1 from J, leaving 7 bases between them. Looked up from germline, CDR1 is KGHSH and CDR2 is LQKENI. The CDR3 here is CASSPLSVNTGELFF. As DNA, the CDR3 is TGTGCCAGCTCACCACTTTCAGTGAACACCGGGGAGCTGTTTTTT.

This clonotype was found a few times. J is TRBJ2-7 and V is TRBV27; either TRBD1 or TRBD2 may supply D (5 bases each). V dropped 10 bases and J dropped 0 bases, with 16 bases sitting between them. The CDR3 spans 14 residues. Germline assignment: CDR1 MNHEY and CDR2 SMNVEV (reference sequence). As DNA, the CDR3 is TGTGCCATCGAGGGACCTCTTAGCTCCTACGAGCAGTACTTC. It yields the protein CAIEGPLSSYEQYF.

In its sample, this clonotype was seen many times. The rearrangement links TRBV28 to TRBJ2-3; maybe TRBD2 (5 bases). V shed 8 bases and J shed 7 bases, with 16 bases lying between them. This CDR3 is 13 amino acids long. The germline gives CDR1 MDHEN, CDR2 SYDVKM. CDR3 nucleotides: TGTGCCAGCGGCGGACTTACTACGCATACGCAGTATTTT. Protein product: CASGGLTTHTQYF.

In regard to this clonotype: A read error may explain this, as a much larger clone is one base away. As the CDR3 is not closed by the conserved phenylalanine or tryptophan, this likely results from a read error. Because the CDR3's place on the DNA is in doubt, the DNA is left out and the CDR3 is given as listed by TCRdb. V usage is TRBV9 and J usage is TRBJ2-7; whether TRBD1, the table's D call, matches the DNA was not checked. With termini counted, the CDR3 has 9 amino acids. The germline gives CDR1 SGDLS, CDR2 YYNGEE. This CDR3 is CASSDREYL.

There are many counts of this clonotype. This chain connects TRBV23-1 to TRBJ1-1; maybe TRBD1 (5 bases). TRBV23-1 is treated as an ORF (open reading frame) with a function not yet certain. CDR3 size: 9 residues. V dropped 8 bases and J dropped 11 bases, with 9 bases sitting between them. The CDR3 DNA follows: TGCGCCAGCCTCGGGGGGGCTTTCTTT. Encoded protein: CASLGGAFF.

This clonotype was recorded at least ten times. V usage is TRBV5-1 and J usage is TRBJ2-7; tentative D call: TRBD2 (5 bases). The ends were cut back, 2 bases at V and 5 bases at J, with 14 bases in the middle. Per germline, CDR1 SGHRS and CDR2 YFSETQ. The CDR3 loop spans 14 amino acids. CDR3 DNA sequence: TGCGCCAGCAGCTTCCGCGAGGGTAGGGACGAGCAGTACTTC. It yields the protein CASSFREGRDEQYF.

This clonotype was counted at least ten times. The J gene is TRBJ2-1, the V gene TRBV13, with 7 bases fitting TRBD2. The V gene's germline CDR1 is PRHDT and CDR2 FYEKMQ (reference sequence). CDR3 length equals 16 residues. V shed 5 bases, J shed 0 bases, and the junction held 7 bases outside the gene matches. CDR3 sequence: CASSPSGGSSYNEQFF. The CDR3 nucleotides are TGTGCCAGCAGCCCTAGCGGTGGCAGCTCCTACAATGAGCAGTTCTTC.

The V gene is TRBV14, the J gene TRBJ2-1; 10 positions agree with TRBD2. J lost 7 bases, V lost 0 bases, and 6 bases had no gene match. Germline V lookup: CDR1 SGHDN, CDR2 FVKESK. This CDR3 comprises 16 residues. In DNA, the CDR3 is TGTGCCAGCAGCCAAGAATTGGGACTAGCGACTAATGAGCAGTTCTTC. Translated, it gives CASSQELGLATNEQFF.